This TCR beta chain is drawn from a study of regulatory T cells in long-lasting Graves disease (dated by TCRdb to 2020 to 2023). Notes on the research overall: Newly diagnosed Graves' disease patients had taken antithyroid drugs for less than 3 months. Persistent Graves' disease patients were compared with newly diagnosed Graves' disease patients by peripheral blood TCR sequencing and RNA sequencing. The study was conducted in China and was registered as a clinical trial. A total of around 33 samples underwent TCR sequencing, from some 13 patients with persistent Graves' disease and roughly 20 patients with newly diagnosed Graves' disease.

V ends up 1 base short and J 2 bases short, with an unmatched junction base count of 7. CDR1 and CDR2, per the germline V gene (reference sequence), are DFQATT and SNEGSKA. Inclusive of the bounding cysteine and phenylalanine, the CDR3 is 16 residues long. CDR3 DNA is the only sequence kept; it has 48 bases, read in frame from the first base. What the research found in general, with its limitations: Lower TCR Shannon entropy and fewer highly expanded clones were observed in persistent Graves' disease patients than in newly diagnosed patients, which suggested clonal expansion. Sequencing and analysis were limited to the TCR beta chain. Because the primary lesion, thyroid tissue, could not be accessed, the study looked at peripheral blood alone. More public clonotypes were shared among persistent patients (roughly 2,700) than among newly diagnosed patients (more than 900). Persistent disease showed preferential use of TRBV28, TRBJ1-2 and TRBJ2-5, whereas newly diagnosed disease favored TRBV20-1 and TRBJ2-1. The small sample size was acknowledged by the authors as a limitation that may reduce accuracy.

The library was generated by multiplex PCR. Sequencer: Illumina HiSeq 4000. CDR3 regions were amplified by Arm-PCR with iRepertoire HTBI primers to construct TCR beta libraries. Before sequencing, the PCR products went through gel purification. The published analysis was carried out like this. A total of 62 TRBV and 14 TRBJ segments were identified across samples and were used for gene usage analysis of CDR3 amino acid clonotypes. COPE and FqMerger were used to merge filtered high-quality paired reads into contigs. BLAST was used to align contigs to the IMGT TRBV, TRBD and TRBJ reference genes, and CDR3 was defined following IMGT. Any clonotype with a frequency above 0.1% was counted as a highly expanded clone. Shannon entropy served as the measure of repertoire diversity, while the Gini coefficient captured V-J evenness. A clonotype found in more than one individual was treated as public. The public reads were reprocessed in TCRdb via fastp at Q25 and MiXCR, keeping in-frame beta chains. Rows are combined by CDR3 protein, so each entry shows the most common genes and DNA. TCRdb's processing, not the authors' own work, is the source of the V and J calls. This sample gives 400,000 to 500,000 distinct CDR3 sequences in total; less than 20% of them show up just once. The ten largest clones capture about 11% of the sample.

This clonotype occurred many times. The antigen it binds to is not known. No much larger clonotype is one base removed from it; base qualities were not supplied. In the paper's terms, the time point label means: newly diagnosed GD, antithyroid drugs for less than 3 months. For both TCR sequencing and RNA sequencing, RNA was extracted from PBMCs in TRIzol. The diagnosis of Graves' disease was made according to American Thyroid Association guidelines. The patients came from an endocrinology department in Xi'an, China. Each patient gave about 10 milliliters of peripheral blood, collected in an EDTA anticoagulant tube. Ficoll Paque Plus density gradient separation was used to isolate PBMCs, and no further T cell sorting was done. An Agilent 2100 Bioanalyzer and agarose gel were used to check RNA quality, and a NanoDrop 2000 was used to measure RNA concentration. A further study also used this sample, focusing on T cells in Graves' hyperthyroidism and ophthalmopathy. Per the second study: A patient counted as having stable Graves' hyperthyroidism if no progression to ophthalmopathy occurred over 18 months of follow-up. Hyperthyroidism patients were newly diagnosed, had a disease duration of under 2 months, and were aged 18 to 65 years. Any patient with an uncontrolled infection, another autoimmune disease, pregnancy or lactation was excluded. Diagnoses were based on clinical symptoms, serum thyroxine and TRAb, thyroid ultrasound and orbital computed tomography. For the first round of RT-PCR on the TCR CDR3, the HTBI primer set was used together with the Qiagen OneStep RT-PCR kit. Most expanded thyroid clonotypes (frequency above 0.001) were also found in blood, which suggests that blood repertoires may mirror thyroid immune responses. In cross-validation, a model built on a 13 V-J signature told ophthalmopathy apart from stable hyperthyroidism with about 90% sensitivity and about 81% specificity, and in testing the same model reached 80%/75%. In validation, progression to ophthalmopathy was predicted by the model with roughly 71% sensitivity and 72.22% specificity, a median of approximately 6.5 months before onset. TCR V-J signatures able to tell the groups apart were searched for in a discovery cohort of 100 patients, of whom 43 had Graves' ophthalmopathy and 57 had stable Graves' hyperthyroidism. Prospective prediction of ophthalmopathy was tested in an independent validation cohort consisting of 18 hyperthyroidism patients and about 17 patients who later progressed to ophthalmopathy. For training and testing, the roughly 97 patients in the discovery cohort were randomly divided in a 7:3 ratio. Thyroid tissue and blood T-cell repertoires from six Graves' hyperthyroidism patients were also compared in the study. Once sampling was done, hyperthyroidism patients were given methimazole at a starting dose of 30 mg daily, whereas ophthalmopathy patients were given high-dose intravenous methylprednisolone. A second multiplex PCR round built the libraries, followed by size selection and purification. Paired-end sequencing of the libraries was performed with 100 bp reads on an Illumina HiSeq2000. Raw data were processed with SOAPnuke, discarding reads with adapters, uncalled bases, mean Phred below 15, or no exact constant-primer or identifier match. High-quality paired reads were merged with COPE v1.2.5, and unique nucleotide sequences were defined as clonotypes. MiTCR v1.1 was used to align clonotypes to the IMGT TRBV, TRBD and TRBJ reference segments. The analysis was restricted to V-J combinations with a frequency above 0.0001, which together covered around 99% of the repertoires. The TCS score was defined as F50 (clonal expansion) divided by E x V (chaos), with BLOSUM62-based TCRdist calculated between CDR3 peptides within each V-J. Welch's t-statistics and random forest reduced around 510 V-J features to 13, which were used in a naive Bayes classifier (R e1071). No statistical method was used to set the sample size in advance, and investigators knew the group allocation. The paper describes TCR Vbeta CDR3 sequencing of 120 to 150 peripheral blood samples, made up of roughly 40 ophthalmopathy patients, roughly 75 hyperthyroidism patients and 17 progressor patients.

This receptor was obtained from a woman in her thirties with Graves disease. Donor details come from another sample of the same person, matched by shared clones. The sequencing used peripheral blood mononuclear cells (PBMCs), collected at new diagnosis, from a patient treated with antithyroid drugs. This receptor chain uses TRBV20-1 and TRBJ2-7; 11 bases in between match TRBD2. The CDR3 loop reads CSARGLAGGRAYEQYF. The nucleotides read TGCAGTGCTAGAGGGCTAGCGGGAGGAAGGGCCTACGAGCAGTACTTC.